Sequencing of this T cell receptor beta chain was carried out in a study of CD8 T cells in Susac syndrome. Trimming left V 2 bases short and J 5 bases short, with 20 bases between. CDR3 length: 18 residues. Germline loops: CDR1 SGHRS, CDR2 YFSETQ. With random hexamers, roughly 0.45 to 1 ug RNA was reverse transcribed. Amplification of TCR beta CDR3 by immunoSEQ multiplex PCR spanned 54 Vbeta and 13 Jbeta. One entry per CDR3 protein, called by TCRdb with MiXCR from the immunoSEQ multiplex PCR reads. Of under 200,000 distinct CDR3 sequences listed, around 95% are singletons. Input material: CD4+ T cells from PBMCs. The source of this sequence is a human donor in good health. The chain employs TRBV5-1 and TRBJ1-6; D call uncertain. The CDR3 coding sequence is TGCGCCAGCAGCTTTCAAGGGAATAGTCAACTAAATAATTCACCCCTCCACTTT. It encodes CASSFQGNSQLNNSPLHF.